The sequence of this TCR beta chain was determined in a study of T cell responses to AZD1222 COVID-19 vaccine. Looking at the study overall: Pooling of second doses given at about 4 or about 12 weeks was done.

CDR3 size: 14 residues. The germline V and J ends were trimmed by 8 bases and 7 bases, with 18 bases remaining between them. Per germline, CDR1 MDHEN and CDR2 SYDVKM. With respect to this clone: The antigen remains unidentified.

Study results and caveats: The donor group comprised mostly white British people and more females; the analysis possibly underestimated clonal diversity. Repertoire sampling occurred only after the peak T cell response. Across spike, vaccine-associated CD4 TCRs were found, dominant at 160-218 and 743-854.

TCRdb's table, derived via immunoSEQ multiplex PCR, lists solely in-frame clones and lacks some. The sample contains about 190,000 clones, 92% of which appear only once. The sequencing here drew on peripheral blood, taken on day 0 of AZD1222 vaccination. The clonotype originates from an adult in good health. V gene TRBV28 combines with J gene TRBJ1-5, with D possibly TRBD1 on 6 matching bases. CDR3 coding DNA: TGTGCCAGCGCTCGGGTGGGGGCGAGGCAGCCCCAGCATTTT. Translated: CASARVGARQPQHF. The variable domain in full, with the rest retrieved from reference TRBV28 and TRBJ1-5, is DVKVTQSSRYLVKRTGEKVFLECVQDMDHENMFWYRQDPGLGLRLIYFSYDVKMKEKGDIPEGYSVSREKKERFSLILESASTNQTSMYLCASARVGARQPQHFGDGTRLSIL.